This T cell receptor beta chain was observed in a study of control samples from healthy donors and cancer patients. V lost 0 bases, J lost 8 bases, and 16 bases lay in between. CDR3 size: 15 residues. The germline gives CDR1 SEHNR, CDR2 FQNEAQ (reference sequence). Libraries were prepared by immunoSEQ multiplex PCR; TCRdb keeps only in-frame clonotypes and omits some of them. Among roughly 100,000 clones listed, more than 85% were seen once. The chain couples TRBV7-9 to TRBJ1-2; no definite D call. The TCR was taken from a man in his thirties or forties in good health. The sequencing input was blood. CDR3: CASSLALTLLGGYTF. DNA of the CDR3: TGTGCCAGCAGCTTAGCCTTGACCCTCCTGGGAGGCTACACCTTC.